The 9 T cell receptor beta chains in this list originate from one sample, sequenced in a study of cytomegalovirus exposure and HLA in healthy donors. The PCR made use of 60 Vbeta and 13 Jbeta primers. The table came from immunoSEQ multiplex PCR; TCRdb's copy has only in-frame clones and leaves some out. The sample lists 120,000 or so clones; 77% were seen once. The sample consisted of PBMCs. The receptors originated from a human donor in good health.

The count of this clone is one. The chain uses TRBV27 and TRBJ1-2; 10 positions match TRBD1. The germline gives CDR1 MNHEY, CDR2 SMNVEV (reference sequence). The CDR3 length is 15 residues. Trimming cost V 6 bases and J 4 bases; bases outside gene matches: 8. Written as DNA, the CDR3 is TGTGCCAGCAGGCCTACCCGGGACAGGGGCTATGGCTACACCTTC. Translated, it gives CASRPTRDRGYGYTF.

The rearrangement uses TRBV28 and TRBJ2-6; 7 positions match TRBD1. CDR1 and CDR2 from the germline V gene are MDHEN and SYDVKM. This CDR3 has 15 residues. V trimming: 6 bases; J trimming: 4 bases; junction bases outside the gene matches: 6. Here the CDR3 reads CASRRTGVGANVLTF. The CDR3 DNA follows: TGTGCCAGCAGAAGAACAGGGGTCGGGGCCAACGTCCTGACTTTC.

The chain employs TRBV19 and TRBJ2-7, with 8 bases aligning to TRBD1. The CDR3 consists of 14 residues. Germline-derived CDR1 and CDR2 are LNHDA and SQIVND (reference sequence). V lost 5 bases, J lost 3 bases, and 6 bases stayed unmatched. The CDR3 sequence: CASSSGTGLYEQYF. As DNA, the CDR3 is TGTGCCAGTAGTTCCGGGACAGGCCTCTACGAGCAGTACTTC.

V and J are TRBV7-9 and TRBJ1-6; 8 positions match TRBD1. Germline V gene lookup returns CDR1 SEHNR and CDR2 FQNEAQ (reference sequence). V was clipped by 5 bases and J by 5 bases; unmatched bases: 2. The CDR3 has 14 residues. The CDR3 region is CASSKGQDNSPLHF. In nucleotides, the CDR3 is TGTGCCAGCAGCAAGGGACAGGATAATTCACCCCTCCACTTT.

This clone was found once. CDR3 coding DNA: TGTGCCTGGAGTTCGGGAGACAACTATGGCTACACCTTC. Encoded protein: CAWSSGDNYGYTF. The chain joins TRBV30 to TRBJ1-2; D gene uncertain. Germline values: CDR1 GTSNPN, CDR2 SVGIG (reference sequence). The CDR3 is made up of 13 amino acids. Trimming cost V 2 bases and J 2 bases, with 9 bases left between them.

The chain recombines TRBV10-3 with TRBJ1-2, with 7 bases identical to TRBD1. Losses at the gene ends were 0 bases for V and 6 bases for J; bases not matched to a gene: 4. The CDR3 has 14 amino acids. Germline CDR1 ENHRY, CDR2 SYGVKD. The CDR3 DNA is TGTGCCATCAGTGAGTCCCGGACAGGTGATGGCTACACCTTC. Protein: CAISESRTGDGYTF.

This sequence joins TRBV7-9 and TRBJ2-1, with a tentative D call TRBD2 (5 bases). V shed 2 bases and J shed 3 bases, with 8 bases lying between them. CDR1 SEHNR and CDR2 FQNEAQ come from the germline V gene (reference sequence). The CDR3 spans 14 residues. CDR3 amino acids: CASSLTGDYNEQFF. The CDR3 DNA reads TGTGCCAGCAGCTTAACCGGGGACTACAATGAGCAGTTCTTC.

This chain uses TRBV5-6 with TRBJ2-7, with D maybe TRBD2 (6 bases). Between the trimmed V and J ends, which lost 4 bases and 5 bases, there was a span of 19 bases. This CDR3 spans 15 amino acids. Germline V gene data show CDR1 as SGHDT and CDR2 as YYEEEE. The CDR3 DNA reads TGTGCCAGCAGCCTCCCTGGGGGACTGCGGAACGAGCAGTACTTC. It yields the protein CASSLPGGLRNEQYF.

CDR3 amino acids: CASSQEATGEREQYF. Written as DNA, the CDR3 is TGTGCCAGCAGCCAAGAGGCGACAGGGGAACGCGAGCAGTACTTC. The gene calls are TRBV4-2 and TRBJ2-7; 8 bases line up with TRBD1. CDR3 length: 15 amino acids. The junction had 7 bases not matched to a gene; V was cut back by 0 bases and J by 6 bases. From germline, CDR1 is LGHNA and CDR2 YNFKEQ.